This TCR beta chain derives from a study of CD8 T cells in ankylosing spondylitis. Study conclusions and caveats: Roughly eight highly homologous variants made up a TCR beta motif that seemed to typify ankylosing spondylitis blood. There was reportedly significant enrichment of clones that were disease-linked in matched ankylosing spondylitis synovial fluid.

Library preparation for TCR beta used quantitative 5'-RACE with molecular barcodes. One entry per CDR3 protein results from TCRdb running MiXCR on the 5' RACE reads. The sample comprises just under 350,000 distinct CDR3 sequences, about 14% of which are singletons, and roughly 0.99% rests with the top ten. The CDR3 has 12 residues. Germline lookup yields CDR1 DFQATT and CDR2 SNEGSKA (reference sequence). V lost 5 bases and J lost 6; bases outside the gene matches: 7. Details on this clonotype: Its antigen remains unidentified.

The chain is built from TRBV20-1 and TRBJ2-7, with 7 bases matching TRBD1. Sequencing used blood, either unsorted or a sorted T cell fraction (not recorded which). The receptor was derived from a male donor with ankylosing spondylitis or in good health (not recorded which). Here the CDR3 reads CSASDRESEQYF. CDR3 DNA: TGCAGTGCTTCAGACAGGGAAAGCGAGCAGTACTTC.